The sequence of this T cell receptor beta chain was determined in a study of Graves' ophthalmopathy and Graves' hyperthyroidism. In regard to this clonotype: Its cognate antigen is unknown.

CDR3 length: 15 residues. Germline CDR1 is SEHNR and CDR2 is FQNEAQ (reference sequence). The ends lost 5 bases at V and 7 bases at J; junction bases unmatched: 12. The TCR beta CDR3 regions underwent amplification from RNA transcripts. RT-PCR with HTBI primers came first, then second-round multiplex PCR. TCRdb re-derived calls from the multiplex PCR reads in MiXCR, one entry per CDR3 protein. The table records roughly 300,000 distinct CDR3 sequences, around a sixth of them present only once. Exclusion applied to patients with other autoimmune diseases, uncontrolled infections, pregnancy or lactation. Overall study results and limits: The model forecast ophthalmopathy progression, reaching roughly 71% sensitivity and less than 75% specificity. Blood also carried most expanded thyroid clonotypes exceeding 0.001 frequency.

The source is an adult man with Graves' ophthalmopathy. V gene TRBV7-9 combines with J gene TRBJ2-5; 8 nucleotides match TRBD2. The source material was peripheral blood. The chain's CDR3 is CASSAETSDLMTQYF. CDR3 nucleotides: TGTGCCAGCAGCGCAGAGACTAGCGATTTGATGACCCAGTACTTC.